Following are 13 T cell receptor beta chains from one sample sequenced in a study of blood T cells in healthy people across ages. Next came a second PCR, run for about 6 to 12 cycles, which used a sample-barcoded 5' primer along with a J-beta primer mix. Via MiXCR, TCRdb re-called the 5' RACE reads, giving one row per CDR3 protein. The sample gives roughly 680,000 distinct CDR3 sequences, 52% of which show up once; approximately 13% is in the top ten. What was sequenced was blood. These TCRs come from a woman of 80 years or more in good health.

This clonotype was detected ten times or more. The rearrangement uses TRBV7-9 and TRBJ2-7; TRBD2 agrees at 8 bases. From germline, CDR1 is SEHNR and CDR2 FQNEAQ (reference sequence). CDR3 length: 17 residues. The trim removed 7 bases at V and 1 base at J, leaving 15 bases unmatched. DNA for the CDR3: TGTGCCAGCATTTGGGTCGACCGAGTAGCGGGGTCCTACGAGCAGTACTTC. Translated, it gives CASIWVDRVAGSYEQYF.

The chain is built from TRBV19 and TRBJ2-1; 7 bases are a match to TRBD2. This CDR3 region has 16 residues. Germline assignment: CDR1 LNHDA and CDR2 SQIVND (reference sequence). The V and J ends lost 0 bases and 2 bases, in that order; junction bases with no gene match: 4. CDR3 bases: TGTGCCAGTAGTATAGAGGCCCGGGGGGCCTACAATGAGCAGTTCTTC. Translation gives CASSIEARGAYNEQFF.

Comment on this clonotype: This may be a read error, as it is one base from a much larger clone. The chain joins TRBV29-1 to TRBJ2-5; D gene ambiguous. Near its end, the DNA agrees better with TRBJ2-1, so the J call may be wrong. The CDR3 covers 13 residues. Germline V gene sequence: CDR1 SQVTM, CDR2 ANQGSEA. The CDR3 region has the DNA TGCAGCGTTGAAGGGGCAGCCCAAGAGACCCAGTTCTTC. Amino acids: CSVEGAAQETQFF.

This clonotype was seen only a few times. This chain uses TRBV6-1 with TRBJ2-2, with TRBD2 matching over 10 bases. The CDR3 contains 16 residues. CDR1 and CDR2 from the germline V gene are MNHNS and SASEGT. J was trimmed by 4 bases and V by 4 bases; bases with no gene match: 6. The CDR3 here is CASSAQREGPTGELFF. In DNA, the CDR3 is TGTGCCAGCAGTGCCCAGCGGGAGGGCCCCACCGGGGAGCTGTTTTTT.

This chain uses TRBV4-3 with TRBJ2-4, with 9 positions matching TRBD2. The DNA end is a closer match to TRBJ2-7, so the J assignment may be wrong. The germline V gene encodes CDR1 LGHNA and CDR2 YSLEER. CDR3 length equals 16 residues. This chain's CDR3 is CASSQEQGSGSYEQYF. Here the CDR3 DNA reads TGCGCCAGCAGCCAAGAGCAAGGTAGCGGGAGCTACGAGCAGTACTTC.

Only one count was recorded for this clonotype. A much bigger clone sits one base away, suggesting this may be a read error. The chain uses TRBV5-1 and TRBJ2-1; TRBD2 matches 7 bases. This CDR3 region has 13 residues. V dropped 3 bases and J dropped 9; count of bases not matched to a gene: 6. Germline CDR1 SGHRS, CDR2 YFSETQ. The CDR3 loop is CASSSVGGPEQFF. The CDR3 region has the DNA TGCGCCAGCAGCTCGGTGGGAGGGCCTGAGCAGTTCTTC.

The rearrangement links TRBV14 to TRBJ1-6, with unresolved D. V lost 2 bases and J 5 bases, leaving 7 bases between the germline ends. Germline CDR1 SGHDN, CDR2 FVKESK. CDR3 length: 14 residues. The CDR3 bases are TGTGCCAGCAGCCAACCGACTAATAATTCACCCCTCCACTTT. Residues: CASSQPTNNSPLHF.

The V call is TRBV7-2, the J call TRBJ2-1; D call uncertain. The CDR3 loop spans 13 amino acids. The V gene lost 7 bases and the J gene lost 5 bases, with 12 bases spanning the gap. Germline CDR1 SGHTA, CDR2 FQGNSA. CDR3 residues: CASIPYYNNEQFF. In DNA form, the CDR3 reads TGTGCCAGCATCCCCTACTATAACAATGAGCAGTTCTTC.

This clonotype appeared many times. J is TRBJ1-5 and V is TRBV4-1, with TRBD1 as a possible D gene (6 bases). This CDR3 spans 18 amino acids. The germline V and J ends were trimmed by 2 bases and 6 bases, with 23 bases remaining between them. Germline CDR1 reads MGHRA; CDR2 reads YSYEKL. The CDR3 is CASSQIPPGAGKGQPQHF. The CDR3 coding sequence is TGCGCCAGCAGCCAAATCCCCCCGGGGGCAGGGAAGGGTCAGCCCCAGCATTTT.

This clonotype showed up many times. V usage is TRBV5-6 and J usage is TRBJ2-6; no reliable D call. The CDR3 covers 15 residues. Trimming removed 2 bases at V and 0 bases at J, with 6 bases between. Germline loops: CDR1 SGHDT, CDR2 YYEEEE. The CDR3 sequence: CASSFLPSGANVLTF. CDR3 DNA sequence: TGTGCCAGCAGCTTTTTACCCTCTGGGGCCAACGTCCTGACTTTC.

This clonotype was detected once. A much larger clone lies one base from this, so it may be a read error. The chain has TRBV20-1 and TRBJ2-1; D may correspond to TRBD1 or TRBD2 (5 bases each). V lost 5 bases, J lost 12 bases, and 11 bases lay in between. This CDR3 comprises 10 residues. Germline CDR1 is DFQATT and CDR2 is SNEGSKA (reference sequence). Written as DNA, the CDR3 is TGCAGTGCTGGGGACCACAGGCAGTTCTTC. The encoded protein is CSAGDHRQFF.

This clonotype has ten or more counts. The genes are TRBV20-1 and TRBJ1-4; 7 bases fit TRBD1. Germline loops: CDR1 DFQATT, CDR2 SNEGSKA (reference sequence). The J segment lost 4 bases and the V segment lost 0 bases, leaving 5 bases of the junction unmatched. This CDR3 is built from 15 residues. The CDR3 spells CSARDLRGNNEKLFF. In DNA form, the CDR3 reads TGCAGTGCTAGAGACCTCAGGGGGAATAATGAAAAACTGTTTTTT.

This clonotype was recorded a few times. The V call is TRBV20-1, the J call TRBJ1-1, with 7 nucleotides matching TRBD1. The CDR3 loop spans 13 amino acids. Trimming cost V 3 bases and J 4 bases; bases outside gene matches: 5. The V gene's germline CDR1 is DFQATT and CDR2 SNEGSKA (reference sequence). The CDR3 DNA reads TGCAGTGCTAGTATCCCAGGGGGCACTGAAGCTTTCTTT. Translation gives CSASIPGGTEAFF.